Each of the 14 T cell receptor beta chains below was sequenced from the same sample in a study of T-cell memory formation after mild COVID-19. TCRdb reprocessed the 5' RACE reads with MiXCR, giving one entry per CDR3 protein. The repertoire consists of 350,000 to 500,000 distinct CDR3 sequences, with 15% to 25% occurring once and the leading ten covering more than 8%. The sequencing sample was made of PBMCs or a T cell subset sorted from them (not recorded which). The source is an adult woman who had mild COVID-19 (a few samples of this study predate the infection). Cell type and time point are not known.

In its sample, this clonotype was seen a few times. V is TRBV7-9 and J is TRBJ2-3; 7 bases map to TRBD1. This CDR3 has 15 amino acids. V was clipped by 3 bases and J by 3 bases; unmatched bases: 6. Germline lookup yields CDR1 SEHNR and CDR2 FQNEAQ (reference sequence). DNA for the CDR3: TGTGCCAGCAGCTTGGGACAGTTTTTAACAGATACGCAGTATTTT. It is translated as CASSLGQFLTDTQYF.

The rearrangement uses TRBV7-2 and TRBJ2-1; D may be TRBD2 (7 bases). The V end lost 2 bases, the J end lost 8 bases, and 13 bases lay between the germline ends. This CDR3 is 14 amino acids long. In germline, CDR1 is SGHTA, CDR2 FQGNSA. CDR3 sequence reads: CASSLSRGAHEQFF. The CDR3 bases are TGTGCCAGCAGCTTATCTCGGGGGGCCCATGAGCAGTTCTTC.

Comments on this clonotype: One end of the junction fails to match germline, which may point to a read error. The chain combines TRBV20-1 with TRBJ2-4; 7 bases map to TRBD1. The CDR3 is 15 residues long. From germline, CDR1 is DFQATT and CDR2 SNEGSKA (reference sequence). CDR3: CGASGDSLAKNIQYF. DNA of the CDR3: TGCGGTGCTAGTGGGGACAGTTTAGCCAAAAACATTCAGTACTTC.

This clonotype has just a few counts. The rearrangement uses TRBV5-5 and TRBJ2-7, with D uncertain. The CDR3 totals 13 residues. Germline V lookup: CDR1 SGHKS, CDR2 YYEKEE (reference sequence). The germline V and J ends were trimmed by 2 bases and 4 bases, with 10 bases remaining between them. As DNA, the CDR3 is TGTGCCAGCAGCTTCAGGCCCACGTACGAGCAGTACTTC. This encodes CASSFRPTYEQYF.

Only a few counts were recorded for this clonotype. The rearrangement links TRBV12-3 or TRBV12-4 to TRBJ2-7; weak D call: TRBD2 (6 bases). The ends were cut back, 5 bases at V and 3 bases at J, with 8 bases in the middle. This CDR3 is 12 amino acids long. In DNA, the CDR3 is TGTGCCAGCAGTGGGACTGTCTACGAGCAGTACTTC. Amino acid sequence: CASSGTVYEQYF.

This clonotype was counted only a few times. The J gene is TRBJ2-1, the V gene TRBV12-3 or TRBV12-4, with 11 bases aligning to TRBD1. Trimming removed 6 bases from V and 1 base from J; junction bases left unmatched: 8. The CDR3 is 17 residues long. Written as DNA, the CDR3 is TGTGCCAGCAGGAAAACCGGGACAGGGGGTTCCTACAATGAGCAGTTCTTC. Protein product: CASRKTGTGGSYNEQFF.

J is TRBJ2-2 and V is TRBV15, with 8 bases lining up with TRBD1. CDR3 length: 13 residues. CDR1 is LNHNV and CDR2 is YYDKDF in the germline V gene (reference sequence). The V and J ends lost 5 bases and 12 bases, in that order; junction bases with no gene match: 8. CDR3 region: CATSGRDRPQLFF. The CDR3 region has the DNA TGTGCCACCAGCGGAAGGGACAGGCCTCAGCTGTTTTTT.

The rearrangement joins TRBV12-3 or TRBV12-4 to TRBJ2-7; maybe TRBD2 (6 bases). This CDR3 comprises 13 residues. V gave up 6 bases and J gave up 6 bases, with 15 bases separating them. In nucleotides, the CDR3 is TGTGCCAGCAGAGGCGGGGCTGACCTCGAGCAGTACTTC. This codes for CASRGGADLEQYF.

The V call is TRBV12-3 or TRBV12-4, the J call TRBJ2-2; D remains unclear. The V gene lost 8 bases and the J gene lost 0 bases, with 7 bases spanning the gap. The CDR3 runs 13 residues. This CDR3 is CASGDTNTGELFF. CDR3 coding DNA: TGTGCCAGCGGAGACACGAACACCGGGGAGCTGTTTTTT.

The V call is TRBV6-5, the J call TRBJ1-3, with a tentative D call TRBD1 (5 bases). Trimming pared 8 bases from V and 6 bases from J, leaving 17 bases between. The germline CDR1 and CDR2 sequences are MNHEY and SVGAGI. This CDR3 spans 14 amino acids. The CDR3 bases are TGTGCCAGCGGATTCGGGGGGTTGACAAACACCATATATTTT. This gives the protein CASGFGGLTNTIYF.

The chain combines TRBV5-6 with TRBJ2-2; 7 bases line up with TRBD1. This CDR3 comprises 15 residues. V shed 2 bases and J 1 base; nucleotides not matched to a gene: 2. Per germline, CDR1 SGHDT and CDR2 YYEEEE. The CDR3 spells CASSFAGGNTGELFF. The CDR3 region has the DNA TGTGCCAGCAGCTTCGCAGGGGGGAACACCGGGGAGCTGTTTTTT. The variable domain in full, with the rest retrieved from reference TRBV5-6 and TRBJ2-2, is DAGVTQSPTHLIKTRGQQVTLRCSPKSGHDTVSWYQQALGQGPQFIFQYYEEEERQRGNFPDRFSGHQFPNYSSELNVNALLLGDSALYLCASSFAGGNTGELFFGEGSRLTVL.

V and J are TRBV12-3 or TRBV12-4 and TRBJ1-1; D uncertain. The V gene lost 6 bases and the J gene lost 1 base, with 12 bases spanning the gap. The length of the CDR3 is 14 residues. Written as DNA, the CDR3 is TGTGCCAGCAGCCCACTTGACCAGAACACTGAAGCTTTCTTT. This encodes CASSPLDQNTEAFF.

This chain uses TRBV12-3 or TRBV12-4 with TRBJ1-2; TRBD1 might be the D (5 bases). CDR3 length: 14 residues. Trimming took 4 bases from V and 4 from J, leaving 13 bases between them. Written as DNA, the CDR3 is TGTGCCAGCAGTTCCAGGGAAAGGGGCTATGGCTACACCTTC. Residues: CASSSRERGYGYTF.

V gene TRBV24-1 combines with J gene TRBJ2-2; 11 bases match TRBD2. CDR1 and CDR2 (germline): KGHDR, SFDVKD. The CDR3 consists of 19 residues. Unmatched junction bases numbered 12, after V lost 7 bases and J lost 0 bases. Written as DNA, the CDR3 is TGTGCCACCAGCGGGCCTCCAGGACTAGCGGGCGCGAACACCGGGGAGCTGTTTTTT. Translated, it gives CATSGPPGLAGANTGELFF.